The TCR beta chain described here comes from a study of blood T cell repertoires in COVID-19. Study-level information: Samples came from the United States, Italy and Spain, spanning acute and convalescent COVID-19. PBMCs, B-cell-depleted T cells, or T cells provided the cDNA or gDNA that made up the material.

In the original processing: Nucleated cell counts were estimated from reference gene primer amplification. Some clones are missing from TCRdb's copy, which holds only in-frame ones; the method was immunoSEQ multiplex PCR. V, J and clone size reflect that table, while D and trimming were determined from the DNA. The table has 95,000 to 150,000 clones, about 79% seen once. The CDR3 is 15 amino acids. The origin of this receptor is a woman of 80 years or more with acute or convalescent COVID-19. This sequence joins TRBV21-1 and TRBJ2-1; the table's D gene call, TRBD1, was not cross checked with the DNA. TRBV21-1 is termed a pseudogene. The specimen was peripheral blood. Here the CDR3 reads CASRPAGTTYNEQFF. The CDR3 DNA reads TGTGCCAGCAGACCGGCCGGGACAACCTACAATGAGCAGTTCTTC.